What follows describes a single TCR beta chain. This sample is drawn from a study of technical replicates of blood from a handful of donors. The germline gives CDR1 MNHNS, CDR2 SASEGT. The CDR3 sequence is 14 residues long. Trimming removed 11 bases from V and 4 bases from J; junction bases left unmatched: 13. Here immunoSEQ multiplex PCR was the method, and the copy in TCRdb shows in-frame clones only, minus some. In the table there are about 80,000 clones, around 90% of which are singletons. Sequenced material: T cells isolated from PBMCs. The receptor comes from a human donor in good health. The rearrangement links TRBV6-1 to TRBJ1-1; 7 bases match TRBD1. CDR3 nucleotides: TGTGCCGGTAGAGGGGGCGGTATGAGCACTGAAGCTTTCTTT. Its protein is CAGRGGGMSTEAFF.